The rows below give T cell receptor beta chains drawn from one sample of a study of STAT5B mutations in CD4+ large granular lymphocyte leukemia. Assay used: immunoSEQ multiplex PCR; TCRdb lists only in-frame clones, some missing. The sample yields 25,000 to 35,000 clones, 70% to 75% seen once. The sequencing sample was made of CD4+ T cells from blood buffy coats. The source of these receptors is a human donor in good health. The conserved cysteine and the conserved F or W are not part of the CDR3 here.

v_gene | len | CDR3aa
TRBV5-1 | 15 | ASSLPHGQGSYNEQF
TRBV6-1 | 14 | ASSESWGGLYNEQF
TRBV2 | 13 | ASSVAGQGPYGYT
TRBV29-1 | 14 | SVDPRGREDYNEQF
TRBV10-3 | 13 | AISELAGEVGELF
TRBV2 | 11 | ASSGQFTYEQY
TRBV5-6 | 14 | ASSLLLTGVGDTQY
TRBV9 | 12 | ASSVAGQADTQY
TRBV2 | 13 | AGSTGQGVTGELF
TRBV9 | 15 | ASSVGLAKTNTGELF
TRBV4-1 | 7 | APRRELF
TRBV6-4 | 10 | ASRPGGTEAF
TRBV7-9 | 11 | ASLRENLNEQF
TRBV2 | 14 | ASSERGQGASDTQY
TRBV29-1 | 11 | SVGRGSYNEQF
TRBV30 | 11 | AWSVGRANEQY
TRBV10-3 | 14 | AIKSGPGEGDEKLF
TRBV9 | 11 | ASERGVFNEQF
TRBV19 | 15 | ASSIRAGPYSNQPQH
TRBV19 | 9 | ASSRAFRLF